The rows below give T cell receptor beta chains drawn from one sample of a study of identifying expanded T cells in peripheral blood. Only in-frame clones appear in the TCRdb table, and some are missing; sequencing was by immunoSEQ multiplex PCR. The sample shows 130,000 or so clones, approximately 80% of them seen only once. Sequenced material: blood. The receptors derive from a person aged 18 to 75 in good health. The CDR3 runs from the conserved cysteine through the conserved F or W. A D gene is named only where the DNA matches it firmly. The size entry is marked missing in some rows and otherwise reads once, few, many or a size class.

CDR3: CASSIGQGGYNEQFF; DNA: TGTGCCAGTAGTATAGGGCAGGGGGGCTACAATGAGCAGTTCTTC; J: TRBJ2-1; D: .; V: TRBV19; size: .
CDR3: CASSDSITTTQYF; DNA: TGTGCCAGCAGTGACTCGATAACGACTACGCAGTATTTT; J: TRBJ2-3; D: .; V: TRBV6-4; size: many
CDR3: CASRYTGGNQPQHF; DNA: TGTGCCAGCAGGTACACAGGGGGCAATCAGCCCCAGCATTTT; J: TRBJ1-5; D: TRBD1; V: TRBV2; size: few
CDR3: CASSKDPGNLYTGELFF; DNA: TGCGCCAGCAGCAAGGACCCGGGAAACCTGTACACCGGGGAGCTGTTTTTT; J: TRBJ2-2; D: .; V: TRBV4-3; size: .
CDR3: CSVEDRRLRETQYF; DNA: TGCAGCGTTGAAGATAGAAGGCTTAGGGAGACCCAGTACTTC; J: TRBJ2-5; D: .; V: TRBV29-1; size: .
CDR3: CAWEIGMNTEAFF; DNA: TGTGCCTGGGAGATCGGTATGAACACTGAAGCTTTCTTT; J: TRBJ1-1; D: .; V: TRBV30; size: once
CDR3: CASSEGNRGGSYNEQFF; DNA: TGTGCCAGCAGCGAGGGAAATAGGGGGGGCTCCTACAATGAGCAGTTCTTC; J: TRBJ2-1; D: .; V: TRBV9; size: .
CDR3: CASTGRTPAYEQYF; DNA: TGTGCCAGCACGGGGCGGACCCCAGCCTACGAGCAGTACTTC; J: TRBJ2-7; D: .; V: TRBV6-6; size: .
CDR3: CASSLTQPQHF; DNA: TGTGCCAGCAGCCTGACTCAGCCCCAGCATTTT; J: TRBJ1-5; D: .; V: TRBV6-1; size: .
CDR3: CASLERGVTDTQYF; DNA: TGTGCCAGCTTGGAACGGGGGGTCACAGATACGCAGTATTTT; J: TRBJ2-3; D: TRBD2; V: TRBV6-1; size: .
CDR3: CASSSDRGRFTGELFF; DNA: TGTGCCAGCAGTTCGGACAGGGGACGATTCACCGGGGAGCTGTTTTTT; J: TRBJ2-2; D: TRBD1; V: TRBV27; size: .
CDR3: CASSLGRGELNEQFF; DNA: TGTGCCAGCAGCTTGGGGCGGGGGGAATTGAATGAGCAGTTCTTC; J: TRBJ2-1; D: TRBD2; V: TRBV7-6; size: .
CDR3: CAWASGIFQYEQYF; DNA: TGTGCCTGGGCCTCCGGGATTTTTCAGTACGAGCAGTACTTC; J: TRBJ2-7; D: .; V: TRBV30; size: .
CDR3: CASSPGLAGGRADTQYF; DNA: TGTGCCAGCAGCCCCGGACTAGCGGGGGGCCGCGCAGATACGCAGTATTTT; J: TRBJ2-3; D: TRBD2; V: TRBV7-9; size: .
CDR3: CAISEPSSGNTEAFF; DNA: TGTGCCATCAGTGAGCCCTCTTCAGGGAACACTGAAGCTTTCTTT; J: TRBJ1-1; D: .; V: TRBV10-3; size: .
CDR3: CASSQDPYGGNKDNEQFF; DNA: TGCGCCAGCAGCCAAGACCCTTACGGCGGGAACAAGGACAATGAGCAGTTCTTC; J: TRBJ2-1; D: .; V: TRBV4-3; size: .
CDR3: CASSLSPNRGTYGYTF; DNA: TGTGCCAGCAGCTTGTCCCCGAACAGGGGTACCTATGGCTACACCTTC; J: TRBJ1-2; D: TRBD1; V: TRBV5-6; size: .
CDR3: CASSAPSTGSRAYEQYF; DNA: TGTGCCAGTAGTGCCCCATCGACAGGGAGTAGGGCTTACGAGCAGTACTTC; J: TRBJ2-7; D: TRBD1; V: TRBV19; size: .
CDR3: CASSPRGDQETQYF; DNA: TGTGCCAGCTCACCGCGGGGGGATCAAGAGACCCAGTACTTC; J: TRBJ2-5; D: TRBD2; V: TRBV18; size: .
CDR3: CASSLAGPRAEAFF; DNA: TGTGCCAGCAGCTTAGCTGGCCCGAGGGCTGAAGCTTTCTTT; J: TRBJ1-1; D: .; V: TRBV7-8; size: once
CDR3: CASRAPGTARNEKLFF; DNA: TGTGCCAGCAGAGCTCCGGGGACAGCGAGGAATGAAAAACTGTTTTTT; J: TRBJ1-4; D: TRBD1; V: TRBV11-2; size: once
CDR3: CASSFPRGYLYEQYF; DNA: TGTGCCAGCAGCTTCCCAAGGGGCTATCTTTACGAGCAGTACTTC; J: TRBJ2-7; D: .; V: TRBV11-3; size: .
CDR3: CASSLTGSQPQHF; DNA: TGTGCCAGCAGCCTCACAGGGAGTCAGCCCCAGCATTTT; J: TRBJ1-5; D: .; V: TRBV5-6; size: once
CDR3: CASSFYGAAQPQHF; DNA: TGTGCCAGCAGCTTTTATGGGGCGGCTCAGCCCCAGCATTTT; J: TRBJ1-5; D: .; V: TRBV7-2; size: once
CDR3: CASSDPLGRGNEKLFF; DNA: TGTGCCAGCAGCGATCCGCTGGGAAGGGGGAACGAAAAACTGTTTTTT; J: TRBJ1-4; D: .; V: TRBV7-2; size: .
CDR3: CASSAPAPRTDTQYF; DNA: TGTGCCAGCAGCGCCCCCGCCCCCCGCACAGATACGCAGTATTTT; J: TRBJ2-3; D: .; V: TRBV7-9; size: once
CDR3: CASSLGRTGGQTQYF; DNA: TGTGCCAGCAGCTTGGGCCGAACAGGGGGACAGACCCAGTACTTC; J: TRBJ2-5; D: TRBD1; V: TRBV5-4; size: .
CDR3: CASSYSGEQFF; DNA: TGTGCCAGCAGTTACTCGGGTGAGCAGTTCTTC; J: TRBJ2-1; D: .; V: TRBV6-5; size: .
CDR3: CASSYYSGGARNEQFF; DNA: TGCGCCAGCAGCTACTATAGCGGGGGGGCTCGCAATGAGCAGTTCTTC; J: TRBJ2-1; D: TRBD2; V: TRBV5-1; size: few
CDR3: CASSGTGGTEAFF; DNA: TGTGCCAGTAGTGGGACAGGGGGCACTGAAGCTTTCTTT; J: TRBJ1-1; D: TRBD1; V: TRBV19; size: .
CDR3: CASSDGTSGGGDTQYF; DNA: TGTGCCAGCAGTGACGGGACTAGCGGGGGTGGAGATACGCAGTATTTT; J: TRBJ2-3; D: TRBD2; V: TRBV6-4; size: .
CDR3: CASSIYGGKDTQYF; DNA: TGTGCCAGTAGTATTTACGGGGGGAAGGATACGCAGTATTTT; J: TRBJ2-3; D: TRBD2; V: TRBV19; size: .
CDR3: CASSFGTPNYGYTF; DNA: TGTGCCAGCAGCTTCGGCACCCCTAACTATGGCTACACCTTC; J: TRBJ1-2; D: .; V: TRBV7-2; size: .
CDR3: CASSFRRDQETQYF; DNA: TGTGCCAGCAGCTTTAGAAGGGACCAAGAGACCCAGTACTTC; J: TRBJ2-5; D: .; V: TRBV7-2; size: once
CDR3: CASSRQGPYEQYF; DNA: TGTGCCAGCAGCCGACAGGGCCCCTACGAGCAGTACTTC; J: TRBJ2-7; D: TRBD1; V: TRBV7-2; size: .
CDR3: CASSVATDRAIYTGELFF; DNA: TGTGCCAGCAGCGTAGCCACTGACAGGGCCATTTACACCGGGGAGCTGTTTTTT; J: TRBJ2-2; D: TRBD1; V: TRBV9; size: .
CDR3: CAWTSSSGTEAFF; DNA: TGTGCCTGGACAAGTTCGTCGGGAACTGAAGCTTTCTTT; J: TRBJ1-1; D: .; V: TRBV30; size: .
CDR3: CASSPRLIRGETQYF; DNA: TGTGCCAGCAGTCCCCGACTCATACGGGGAGAGACCCAGTACTTC; J: TRBJ2-5; D: .; V: TRBV7-2; size: .
CDR3: CASSLWGQGSYNSPLHF; DNA: TGCGCCAGCAGCTTGTGGGGACAGGGCTCCTATAATTCACCCCTCCACTTT; J: TRBJ1-6; D: TRBD1; V: TRBV5-1; size: .
CDR3: CASSDQPGSNEKLFF; DNA: TGTGCCAGTAGTGATCAACCGGGATCAAATGAAAAACTGTTTTTT; J: TRBJ1-4; D: .; V: TRBV19; size: .
CDR3: CASSARWAGGEAFF; DNA: TGTGCCAGCAGTGCCCGATGGGCCGGAGGAGAAGCTTTCTTT; J: TRBJ1-1; D: .; V: TRBV2; size: .
CDR3: CASKVVTGAEKLFF; DNA: TGTGCCAGCAAAGTCGTGACAGGGGCCGAAAAACTGTTTTTT; J: TRBJ1-4; D: TRBD1; V: TRBV6-1; size: .
CDR3: CASSPWTGGSYEQYF; DNA: TGCGCCAGCAGTCCATGGACAGGGGGATCCTACGAGCAGTACTTC; J: TRBJ2-7; D: TRBD1; V: TRBV4-1; size: few
CDR3: CASSPSVYEQYF; DNA: TGTGCCAGCTCACCATCCGTGTACGAGCAGTACTTC; J: TRBJ2-7; D: .; V: TRBV18; size: .
CDR3: CASSPRGGQGIYEQYF; DNA: TGTGCCAGCAGCCCTAGAGGAGGACAGGGGATCTACGAGCAGTACTTC; J: TRBJ2-7; D: TRBD1; V: TRBV7-8; size: .
CDR3: CASSLEGNTEAFF; DNA: TGTGCCAGCAGCCTGGAGGGAAACACTGAAGCTTTCTTT; J: TRBJ1-1; D: .; V: TRBV9; size: few
CDR3: CASSFGNTLLHNEQFF; DNA: TGCGCCAGCAGCTTCGGGAACACACTCCTGCACAATGAGCAGTTCTTC; J: TRBJ2-1; D: .; V: TRBV5-1; size: .
CDR3: CASSPVAGTNTGELFF; DNA: TGCGCCAGCAGCCCGGTAGCGGGGACGAACACCGGGGAGCTGTTTTTT; J: TRBJ2-2; D: TRBD2; V: TRBV5-1; size: .